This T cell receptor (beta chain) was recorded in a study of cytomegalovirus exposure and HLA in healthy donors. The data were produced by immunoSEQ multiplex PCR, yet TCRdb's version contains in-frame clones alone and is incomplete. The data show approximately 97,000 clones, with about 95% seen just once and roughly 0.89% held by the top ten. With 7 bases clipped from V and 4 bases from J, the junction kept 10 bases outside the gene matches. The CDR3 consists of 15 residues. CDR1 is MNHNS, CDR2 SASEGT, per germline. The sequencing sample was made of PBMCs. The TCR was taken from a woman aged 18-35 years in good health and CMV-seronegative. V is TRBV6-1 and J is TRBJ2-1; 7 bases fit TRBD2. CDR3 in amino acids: CASTRPSGAYNEQFF. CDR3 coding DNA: TGTGCCAGCACGCGCCCCAGCGGGGCGTACAATGAGCAGTTCTTC.